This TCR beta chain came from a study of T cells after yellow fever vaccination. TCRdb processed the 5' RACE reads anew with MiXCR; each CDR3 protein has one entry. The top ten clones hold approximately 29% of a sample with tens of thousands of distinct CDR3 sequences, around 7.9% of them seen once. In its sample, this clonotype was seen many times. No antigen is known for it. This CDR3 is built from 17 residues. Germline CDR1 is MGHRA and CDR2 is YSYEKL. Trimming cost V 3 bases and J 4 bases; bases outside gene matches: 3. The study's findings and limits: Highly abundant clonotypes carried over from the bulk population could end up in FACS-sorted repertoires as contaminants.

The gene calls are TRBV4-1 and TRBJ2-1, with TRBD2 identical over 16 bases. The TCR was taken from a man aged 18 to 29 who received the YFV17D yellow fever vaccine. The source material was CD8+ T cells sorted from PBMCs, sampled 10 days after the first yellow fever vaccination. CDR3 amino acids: CASSQGLAGGPYNEQFF. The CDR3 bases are TGCGCCAGCAGCCAGGGACTAGCGGGGGGGCCTTACAATGAGCAGTTCTTC.